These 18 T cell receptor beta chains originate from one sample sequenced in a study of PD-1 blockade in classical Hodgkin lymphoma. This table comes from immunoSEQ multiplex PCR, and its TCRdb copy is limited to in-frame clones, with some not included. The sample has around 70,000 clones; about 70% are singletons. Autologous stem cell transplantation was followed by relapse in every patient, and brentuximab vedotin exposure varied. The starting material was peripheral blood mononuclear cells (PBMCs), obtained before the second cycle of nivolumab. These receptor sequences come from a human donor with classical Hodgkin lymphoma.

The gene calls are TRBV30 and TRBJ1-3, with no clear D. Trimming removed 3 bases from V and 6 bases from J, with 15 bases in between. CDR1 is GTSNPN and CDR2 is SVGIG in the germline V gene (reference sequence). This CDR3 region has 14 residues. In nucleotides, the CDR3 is TGTGCCTGGAGCGGGTGGGATCCGAAAAACACCATATATTTT. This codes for CAWSGWDPKNTIYF.

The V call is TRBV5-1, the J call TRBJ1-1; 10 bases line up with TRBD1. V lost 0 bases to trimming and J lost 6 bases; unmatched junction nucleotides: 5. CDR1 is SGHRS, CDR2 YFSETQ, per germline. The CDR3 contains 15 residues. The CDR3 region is CASSLGQGAPAEAFF. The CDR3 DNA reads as TGCGCCAGCAGCTTGGGACAGGGGGCGCCGGCTGAAGCTTTCTTT.

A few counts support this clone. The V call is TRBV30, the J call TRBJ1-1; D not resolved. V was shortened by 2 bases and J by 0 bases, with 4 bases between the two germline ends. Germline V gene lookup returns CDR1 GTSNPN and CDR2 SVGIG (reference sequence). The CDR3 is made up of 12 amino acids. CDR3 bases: TGTGCCTGGAGTACTGTGAACACTGAAGCTTTCTTT. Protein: CAWSTVNTEAFF.

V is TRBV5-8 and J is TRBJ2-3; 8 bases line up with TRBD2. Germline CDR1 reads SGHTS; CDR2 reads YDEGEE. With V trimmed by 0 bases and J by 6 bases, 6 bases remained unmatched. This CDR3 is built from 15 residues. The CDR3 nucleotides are TGTGCCAGCAGCTTGGCAGGACTAGCTGGGGATACGCAGTATTTT. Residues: CASSLAGLAGDTQYF.

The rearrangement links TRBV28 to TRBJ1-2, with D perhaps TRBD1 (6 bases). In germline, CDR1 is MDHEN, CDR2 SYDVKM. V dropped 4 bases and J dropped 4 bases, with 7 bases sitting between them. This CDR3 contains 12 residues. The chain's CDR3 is CASSSGVYGYTF. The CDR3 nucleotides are TGTGCCAGCAGTTCAGGGGTCTATGGCTACACCTTC.

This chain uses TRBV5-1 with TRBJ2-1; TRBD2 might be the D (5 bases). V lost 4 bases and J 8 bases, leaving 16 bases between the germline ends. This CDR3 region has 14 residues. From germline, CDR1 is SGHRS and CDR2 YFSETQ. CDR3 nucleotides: TGCGCCAGCAGCGGAGGCTTTTCCAATGATGAGCAGTTCTTC. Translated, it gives CASSGGFSNDEQFF.

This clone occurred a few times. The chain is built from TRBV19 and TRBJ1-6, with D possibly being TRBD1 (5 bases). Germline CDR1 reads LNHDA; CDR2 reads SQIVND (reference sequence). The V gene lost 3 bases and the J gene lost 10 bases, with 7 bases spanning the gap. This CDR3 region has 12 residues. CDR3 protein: CASSIGTSPLHF. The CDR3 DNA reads TGTGCCAGTAGTATTGGGACCTCACCCCTCCACTTT.

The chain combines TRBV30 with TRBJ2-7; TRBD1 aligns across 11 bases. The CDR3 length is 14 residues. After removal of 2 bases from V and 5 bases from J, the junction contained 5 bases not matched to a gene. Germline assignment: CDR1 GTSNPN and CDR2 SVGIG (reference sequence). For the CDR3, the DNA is TGTGCCTGGAGTTTGGGACAGGGGGAGGACGAGCAGTACTTC. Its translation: CAWSLGQGEDEQYF.

CDR3 amino acids: CASGGRAEAFF. CDR3 coding DNA: TGTGCCAGCGGAGGGCGGGCTGAAGCTTTCTTT. The rearrangement joins TRBV19 to TRBJ1-1; D gene ambiguous. Trimming took 9 bases from V and 6 from J, leaving 11 bases between them. The CDR3 has 11 amino acids. Germline CDR1 LNHDA, CDR2 SQIVND (reference sequence).

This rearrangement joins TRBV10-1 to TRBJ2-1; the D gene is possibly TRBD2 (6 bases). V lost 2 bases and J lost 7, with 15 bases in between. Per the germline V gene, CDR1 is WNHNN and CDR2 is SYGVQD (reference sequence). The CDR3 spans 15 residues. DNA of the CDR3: TGCGCCAGCAGTGAGAGGAGGGGCGCGGAGAATGAGCAGTTCTTC. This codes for CASSERRGAENEQFF.

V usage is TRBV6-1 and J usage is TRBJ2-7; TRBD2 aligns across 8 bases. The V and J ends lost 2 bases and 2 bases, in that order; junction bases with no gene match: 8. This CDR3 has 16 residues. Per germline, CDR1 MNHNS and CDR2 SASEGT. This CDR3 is CASSEFRRGAPYEQYF. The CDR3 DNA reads TGTGCCAGCAGTGAATTCCGGCGGGGGGCCCCCTACGAGCAGTACTTC.

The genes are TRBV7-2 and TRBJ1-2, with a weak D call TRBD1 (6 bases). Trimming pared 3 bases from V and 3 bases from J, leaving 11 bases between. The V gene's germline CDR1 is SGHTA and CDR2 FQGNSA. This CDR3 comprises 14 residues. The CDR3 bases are TGTGCCAGCAGCTTTTACCAGGGGTACTATGGCTACACCTTC. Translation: CASSFYQGYYGYTF.

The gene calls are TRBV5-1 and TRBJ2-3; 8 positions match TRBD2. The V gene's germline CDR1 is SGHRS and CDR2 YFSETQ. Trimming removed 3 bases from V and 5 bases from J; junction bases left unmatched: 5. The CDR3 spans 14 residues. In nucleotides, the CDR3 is TGCGCCAGCAGCTCTGGACTAGCCAAAGATACGCAGTATTTT. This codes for CASSSGLAKDTQYF.

CDR3 protein: CASSHRGMYSNQPQHF. CDR3 coding DNA: TGTGCCAGCAGCCACAGGGGGATGTATAGCAATCAGCCCCAGCATTTT. The V gene is TRBV28, the J gene TRBJ1-5, with 8 bases aligning to TRBD1. Germline CDR1 MDHEN, CDR2 SYDVKM. The V and J ends lost 6 bases and 0 bases, in that order; junction bases with no gene match: 7. The CDR3 totals 16 residues.

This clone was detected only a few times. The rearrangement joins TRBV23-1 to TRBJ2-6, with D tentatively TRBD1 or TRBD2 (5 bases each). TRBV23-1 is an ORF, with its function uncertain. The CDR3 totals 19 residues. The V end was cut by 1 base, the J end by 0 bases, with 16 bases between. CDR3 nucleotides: TGCGCCAGCAGTCAATTTGAAGGAGGACAAGACTCTGGGGCCAACGTCCTGACTTTC. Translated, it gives CASSQFEGGQDSGANVLTF.

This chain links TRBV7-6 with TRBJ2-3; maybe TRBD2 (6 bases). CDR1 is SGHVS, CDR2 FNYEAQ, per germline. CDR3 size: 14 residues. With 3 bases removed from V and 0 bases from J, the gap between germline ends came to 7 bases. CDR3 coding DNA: TGTGCCAGCAGCTTGAGCGGGAGCACAGATACGCAGTATTTT. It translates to CASSLSGSTDTQYF.

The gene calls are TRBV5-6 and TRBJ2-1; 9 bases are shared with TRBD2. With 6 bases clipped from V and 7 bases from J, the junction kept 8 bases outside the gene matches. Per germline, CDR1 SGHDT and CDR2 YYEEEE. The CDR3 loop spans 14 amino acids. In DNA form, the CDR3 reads TGTGCCAGCATATTAGCGGGAGCCTCAAATGAGCAGTTCTTC. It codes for CASILAGASNEQFF.

CDR3 amino acids: CASSQDEGGRGKLFF. The CDR3 coding sequence is TGCGCCAGCAGCCAAGATGAGGGCGGTAGGGGAAAACTGTTTTTT. The chain has TRBV4-1 and TRBJ1-4, with D possibly TRBD1 on 5 matching bases. Germline loops: CDR1 MGHRA, CDR2 YSYEKL. Trimming left V 0 bases short and J 10 bases short, with 15 bases between. CDR3 length equals 15 residues.